The T cell receptor (beta chain) under discussion was sequenced for a study of glioma-infiltrating T cells. This clonotype showed up just a few times. Using RNA template, CDR3s of TCR alpha and beta were amplified with iRepertoire arm-PCR. For one-step reverse transcription and amplification, roughly 100-400 ng of tissue mRNA or PBMC total RNA was used. TCRdb passed the multiplex PCR reads through MiXCR, listing each CDR3 protein once. The sample carries around 44,000 distinct CDR3 sequences, around 20% recorded once. Material: glioma tissue, nonneoplastic brain tissue, or PBMCs (not recorded which). The source of this sequence is a human donor with low-grade glioma or glioblastoma, undergoing nonglioma brain surgery, or in good health (not recorded which).

The CDR3 loop is CASSAPGSSYNEQFF. The CDR3 bases are TGTGCCAGCAGTGCACCAGGGAGCTCCTACAATGAGCAGTTCTTC. This sequence joins TRBV2 and TRBJ2-1; TRBD1 or TRBD2 may be the D gene (5 bases each). Germline V gene data show CDR1 as SNHLY and CDR2 as FYNNEI. CDR3 length equals 15 residues. V lost 4 bases, J lost 0 bases, and 10 bases lay in between.